This record covers a single TCR beta chain. The count of this clone is one. The antigen it binds to is not known. Base qualities are not provided; no much larger clone lies one nucleotide away. Library method: the immunoSEQ multiplex PCR assay. Roughly 100,000 TCR templates per sample were assayed on the deep sequencing platform. Genomic DNA extracted from sorted T cells was used for TCRbeta CDR3 sequencing. Per the authors' processing: The R programming language was used for clonal analysis of the TCRbeta CDR3 data. Comparing unstimulated samples against CFSE-low samples taken after the reaction was how alloreactive CD4+ and CD8+ clones were defined. Alloreactive CD4+ clones were assigned to regulatory or non-regulatory origin by matching sequences to sorted unstimulated Treg and non-Treg repertoires. TCRdb obtained this table from immuneACCESS and retained in-frame rearrangements with V and J assigned. These tables miss some clones; where compared with another copy, unresolved V genes account for less than half of the shortfall, and the remainder is unexplained. V, J and clone size were drawn from that table, and D and trimming were deduced from the DNA. Within this sample are roughly 110,000 clones, with 93% of them counted one time only. Jointly, the top ten make up over 0.15% of the sample.

Counted from cysteine to phenylalanine, this CDR3 has 13 amino acids. This entry keeps only the CDR3 DNA: 39 bases, framed from base 1. The junction shows trimming of 2 bases on V and 3 bases on J, plus 8 bases between the germline ends. The CDR1 and CDR2 encoded by the germline V gene are SGHAT and FQNNGV. This entry comes from a study of siplizumab effects on memory and regulatory T cells (dated by TCRdb to between 2018 and 2020). The study in broad terms: The study looked at the effect of siplizumab, an anti-CD2 antibody, on alloreactive T-cell subsets in allogeneic mixed lymphocyte reactions made from human PBMCs.

Sorted unstimulated T cells, along with proliferating T cells recovered from mixed lymphocyte reactions, underwent TCRbeta CDR3 sequencing. Fresh whole blood from some eleven HLA-typed healthy donors was used to isolate PBMCs. To map where alloreactive clones came from, unstimulated CD4+ non-regulatory T cells were FACS-sorted. Findings and caveats that apply to the study as a whole: Whether proliferating Tregs from siplizumab cultures actually had suppressive function was not functionally confirmed. Because sequences below about 10^-5 frequency were poorly captured, only a minor fraction of alloreactive clones could be mapped to unstimulated subsets. For roughly 80-96% of proliferating CD4+ or CD8+ clones, no naive or memory phenotype could be assigned. Of the alloreactive CD4+ clones that could be mapped, the Treg-derived share averaged about 67% with siplizumab compared with around 27% in control reactions. The cumulative frequency of alloreactive sequences traceable to unstimulated CD4+ memory T cells was significantly reduced by siplizumab. Unstimulated naive T cells appeared more diverse than memory T cells, and naive cells seemed to contribute substantially to the alloresponse.

The V gene is TRBV11-2 and the J gene is TRBJ2-7, with no confidently assigned D gene. The TCR comes from a human donor in good health. The sequenced sample was non-Treg CD4+ T cells sorted from blood. Reading the label with the study, this specimen's cell subset or site is: FACS-sorted unstimulated CD4+ non-regulatory T cells. The CDR3 protein sequence reads: CASSLRPNYEQYF. The DNA sequence is as follows: TGTGCCAGCAGCTTACGGCCCAACTACGAGCAGTACTTC.